Listed below are T cell receptor beta chains from one sample, sequenced in a study of regulatory T cells in long-lasting Graves disease. TCRdb reprocessed the multiplex PCR reads with MiXCR, giving one entry per CDR3 protein. The repertoire includes hundreds of thousands of distinct CDR3 sequences, around 20% of them detected once, and roughly 13% sits in the top ten. Specimen: peripheral blood mononuclear cells (PBMCs), collected when the disease was refractory, from a patient treated with antithyroid drugs. The receptors derive from a female donor with Graves disease. Both conserved end residues are part of each CDR3. The order of the fields is J gene, clone size, D gene, V gene, CDR3 protein, CDR3 DNA. A D gene is named only where the DNA matches it firmly. Only some rows state a clone size, as once, few, many or a class for expanded clones.

TRBJ2-7 many . TRBV6-5 CASSYYASVSTYEQYF TGTGCCAGCAGTTACTACGCTAGCGTCAGCACCTACGAGCAGTACTTC
TRBJ2-1 . TRBD2 TRBV3-1 CASSQDSLAGYEQFF TGTGCCAGCAGCCAAGACAGTCTAGCGGGTTATGAGCAGTTCTTC
TRBJ2-1 few TRBD2 TRBV28 CASGTSGFFNEQFF TGTGCCAGCGGGACTAGCGGCTTCTTCAATGAGCAGTTCTTC
TRBJ1-2 many . TRBV20-1 CSARAADRRGYTF TGCAGTGCGAGGGCGGCCGACAGGCGTGGCTACACCTTC
TRBJ2-7 many TRBD1 TRBV2 CASSSTGGLNEQYF TGTGCCAGCAGTTCGACAGGGGGCCTCAACGAGCAGTACTTC
TRBJ1-1 . . TRBV14 CASSPPGPHMNTEAFF TGTGCCAGCAGCCCACCGGGTCCGCACATGAACACTGAAGCTTTCTTT
TRBJ2-6 many . TRBV27 CASRPGQRRSGANVLTF TGTGCCAGCAGGCCAGGACAGCGGCGCTCTGGGGCCAACGTCCTGACTTTC
TRBJ2-5 many . TRBV5-1 CASSQGAETQYF TGCGCCAGCAGCCAAGGAGCTGAGACCCAGTACTTC
TRBJ2-7 . . TRBV6-1 CASSDEVPYEQYF TGTGCCAGCAGTGATGAGGTCCCCTACGAGCAGTACTTC
TRBJ2-5 many TRBD2 TRBV28 CASSEAGAYQETQYF TGTGCCAGCAGTGAAGCGGGAGCGTACCAAGAGACCCAGTACTTC
TRBJ1-2 many TRBD1 TRBV24-1 CATREDRGQGYTF TGTGCCACCAGGGAGGACAGGGGGCAAGGCTACACCTTC
TRBJ2-7 . . TRBV20-1 CSGSREGNEQYF TGCAGTGGGAGCCGTGAGGGCAACGAGCAGTACTTC
TRBJ1-4 many . TRBV12-3/TRBV12-4 CASTRATNEKLFF TGTGCCAGCACGAGGGCAACTAATGAAAAACTGTTTTTT
TRBJ2-2 many TRBD1 TRBV3-1 CASSHRQGTTGELFF TGTGCCAGCAGCCATAGACAGGGAACCACCGGGGAGCTGTTTTTT
TRBJ2-7 . . TRBV3-1 CASSQGSKNLGPLYEQYF TGTGCCAGCAGCCAAGGTAGCAAGAATCTCGGACCGCTTTACGAGCAGTACTTC
TRBJ1-5 many . TRBV28 CASSRRDTGNQPQHF TGTGCCAGCAGTCGCCGGGACACGGGCAATCAGCCCCAGCATTTT
TRBJ1-2 few TRBD1 TRBV19 CASSPLSGTGLYGYTF TGTGCCAGTAGTCCTTTATCCGGGACAGGGCTCTATGGCTACACCTTC
TRBJ1-6 few . TRBV7-6 CASSHRDGRHSPLHF TGTGCCAGCAGCCACCGGGACGGGAGGCATTCACCCCTCCACTTT
TRBJ2-6 many . TRBV9 CASSVSGANVLTF TGTGCCAGCAGCGTCTCTGGGGCCAACGTCCTGACTTTC
TRBJ2-7 . . TRBV3-1 CASSQSEYEQYF TGTGCCAGCAGCCAATCTGAGTACGAGCAGTACTTC
TRBJ2-2 . TRBD2 TRBV5-6 CASSLDLAGGPDAGELFF TGTGCCAGCAGCTTGGATCTAGCGGGAGGGCCAGATGCCGGGGAGCTGTTTTTT
TRBJ1-6 many . TRBV5-1 CASSLEEGSPLHF TGCGCCAGCAGCTTGGAAGAAGGCTCACCCCTCCACTTT
TRBJ2-2 few . TRBV5-1 CASSLAAREDTGELFF TGCGCCAGCAGCTTGGCCGCCAGGGAGGACACCGGGGAGCTGTTTTTT
TRBJ2-7 . TRBD2 TRBV20-1 CSGGVAGGRGEQYF TGCAGTGGCGGCGTTGCGGGAGGGAGGGGTGAGCAGTACTTC
TRBJ1-2 few TRBD1 TRBV19 CASSIGQGYGYTF TGTGCCAGTAGTATCGGACAGGGATATGGCTACACCTTC
TRBJ2-5 many . TRBV11-2 CASSLRSSQETQYF TGTGCCAGCAGCCTCCGAAGTTCTCAAGAGACCCAGTACTTC
TRBJ2-2 few TRBD2 TRBV28 CASSWGGSTGELFF TGTGCCAGCAGTTGGGGGGGGAGCACCGGGGAGCTGTTTTTT
TRBJ2-2 . . TRBV3-1 CASSIREPGELFF TGTGCCAGCAGCATCCGGGAACCCGGGGAGCTGTTTTTT
TRBJ1-4 many . TRBV28 CASSLDGGNEKLFF TGTGCCAGCAGCTTAGACGGCGGGAATGAAAAACTGTTTTTT
TRBJ1-1 . . TRBV5-4 CASSLGREPEAFF TGTGCCAGCAGCTTGGGCAGGGAGCCTGAAGCTTTCTTT
TRBJ2-2 many . TRBV28 CATAFWGTGELFF TGTGCCACGGCGTTCTGGGGGACCGGGGAGCTGTTTTTT
TRBJ2-7 many . TRBV20-1 CSARAPSYEQYF TGCAGTGCTAGGGCTCCTAGCTACGAGCAGTACTTC
TRBJ2-2 many . TRBV9 CASSEGGGELFF TGTGCCAGCAGCGAAGGTGGCGGGGAGCTGTTTTTT
TRBJ2-7 many . TRBV7-8 CASSLIRWAHNEQYF TGTGCTAGCAGCTTAATCCGCTGGGCCCACAACGAGCAGTACTTC
TRBJ2-7 . TRBD2 TRBV15 CATSRDSGLAEYEQYF TGTGCCACCAGCAGAGACTCGGGACTAGCGGAATACGAGCAGTACTTC